At least ten counts were recorded for the clone carrying this TCR beta chain. This record comes from a study of T cells in Graves' hyperthyroidism and ophthalmopathy. CDR3 length: 14 residues. Germline V CDR1 and CDR2: SGHTS, YDEGEE. V shed 4 bases and J 4 bases; nucleotides not matched to a gene: 7. The TCR beta CDR3 regions underwent amplification using RNA transcripts as the source. The HTBI primer set was used in a first-round RT-PCR of the TCR CDR3. TCRdb analysed the multiplex PCR reads with MiXCR anew, one entry per CDR3 protein. The sample lists about 400,000 distinct CDR3 sequences; over 12% were seen once.

The sample comprised blood. This clonotype was sampled from a man aged 50 to 60 with Graves' ophthalmopathy. V and J are TRBV5-8 and TRBJ2-5; the match to TRBD2 covers 7 bases. CDR3 sequence (DNA): TGTGCCAGCAGCATCCCGACTAGCAGAGAGACCCAGTACTTC. Protein product: CASSIPTSRETQYF.